This T cell receptor beta chain was retrieved from a study of HIV-infected patients and healthy controls. In TCRdb, the 5' RACE reads were re-called with MiXCR into one record per CDR3 protein. In the table there are around 58,000 distinct CDR3 sequences, roughly 21% of which are singletons. There are 15 residues in the CDR3. Germline trimming cut 5 bases from V and 3 bases from J; bases unmatched to any gene: 6. CDR1 and CDR2 (germline): MNHNY, SVGAGI (reference sequence). The clonotype was recovered from a human donor in good health. This chain links TRBV6-6 with TRBJ1-2, with TRBD1 matching over 10 bases. The sample was CD4+ T cells from blood. This chain's CDR3 is CASSIRDRGYYGYTF. CDR3 coding DNA: TGTGCCAGCAGTATCCGGGACAGGGGTTACTATGGCTACACCTTC.